Below, 18 T cell receptor beta chains from the same sample are listed, as sequenced in a study of vaccination and CD4 T cells after COVID-19. Their cognate antigens are unknown. The sample's treatment: approximately 10-day PBMC culture with coronavirus spike peptide pools or control peptides (ViraFEST assay). The Oncomine TCR Beta short-read assay sequenced DNA from cultured CD4+ T cells. TCRdb re-called the PCR reads through MiXCR, storing one row per CDR3 protein. The data show about 11,000 distinct CDR3 sequences, with around 60% seen just once and about 37% held by the top ten. The specimen was CD4+ T cells from blood, cultured in vitro. Source of these receptors: a human donor who had recovered from COVID-19.

The chain combines TRBV28 with TRBJ2-7, with D tentatively TRBD2 (5 bases). The length of the CDR3 is 16 residues. CDR1 MDHEN and CDR2 SYDVKM come from the germline V gene. The V and J ends lost 3 bases and 2 bases respectively, with 17 bases between them. In DNA, the CDR3 is TGTGCCAGCAGTTTCATAACCAGCGGTTCGACCTACGAGCAGTACTTC. It codes for CASSFITSGSTYEQYF.

The chain is built from TRBV5-4 and TRBJ1-2; D call uncertain. CDR3 length equals 15 residues. Trimming removed 2 bases at V and 3 bases at J, with 14 bases between. Germline V gene sequence: CDR1 SGHNT, CDR2 YYREEE (reference sequence). In nucleotides, the CDR3 is TGTGCCAGCAGCTTCGGAGGGCTTAGAGACTATGGCTACACCTTC. It specifies CASSFGGLRDYGYTF.

This chain uses TRBV20-1 with TRBJ2-7; TRBD1 agrees at 11 bases. CDR1 DFQATT and CDR2 SNEGSKA come from the germline V gene (reference sequence). J was trimmed by 0 bases and V by 6 bases; bases with no gene match: 1. This CDR3 comprises 13 residues. The CDR3 region is CSAGTGGSYEQYF. CDR3 bases: TGCAGTGCAGGGACAGGGGGCTCCTACGAGCAGTACTTC.

V is TRBV11-2 and J is TRBJ2-2; 7 positions match TRBD2. Germline values: CDR1 SGHAT, CDR2 FQNNGV. CDR3 size: 16 residues. V lost 5 bases, J lost 2 bases, and 8 bases stayed unmatched. CDR3 sequence: CASSPLTSTNTGELFF. CDR3 DNA sequence: TGTGCCAGCAGCCCCCTGACTAGCACAAACACCGGGGAGCTGTTTTTT.

The chain combines TRBV25-1 with TRBJ2-7, with 9 bases that match TRBD1. V was clipped by 4 bases and J by 3 bases; unmatched bases: 7. Germline CDR1 and CDR2: MGHDK and SYGVNS. This CDR3 comprises 15 residues. The CDR3 DNA is TGTGCCAGCAGTGGGGGGACAGGGAAAATCTACGAGCAGTACTTC. Its protein is CASSGGTGKIYEQYF.

CDR3 region: CASSLNRADTQYF. The CDR3 DNA sequence: TGTGCCAGCAGCTTGAACCGGGCGGATACGCAGTATTTT. J is TRBJ2-3 and V is TRBV11-1; the D is unclear. The CDR3 has 13 amino acids. Deletions cut 3 bases from V and 6 bases from J, with 10 bases between. CDR1 is SGHAT, CDR2 FQDESV, per germline (reference sequence). The complete variable domain, with remaining parts taken from reference TRBV11-1 and TRBJ2-3, reads EAEVAQSPRYKITEKSQAVAFWCDPISGHATLYWYRQILGQGPELLVQFQDESVVDDSQLPKDRFSAERLKGVDSTLKIQPAELGDSAMYLCASSLNRADTQYFGPGTRLTVL.

The genes are TRBV2 and TRBJ2-7, with unresolved D. Germline loops: CDR1 SNHLY, CDR2 FYNNEI. V gave up 8 bases and J gave up 4 bases, with 9 bases separating them. CDR3 length: 11 residues. CDR3 protein: CASCVAYEQYF. As DNA, the CDR3 is TGTGCCAGCTGTGTCGCGTACGAGCAGTACTTC.

The sample holds a few counts of this clonotype. The chain has TRBV12-3 or TRBV12-4 and TRBJ1-6; 7 bases are shared with TRBD1. J was trimmed by 9 bases and V by 7 bases; bases with no gene match: 6. The CDR3 runs 13 residues. The CDR3 protein is CASTGTVVSPLHF. CDR3 coding DNA: TGTGCCAGCACAGGGACAGTGGTTTCACCCCTCCACTTT.

The V call is TRBV5-1, the J call TRBJ2-5; D is possibly TRBD2 (5 bases). The V gene lost 0 bases and the J gene lost 0 bases, with 12 bases spanning the gap. Germline-derived CDR1 and CDR2 are SGHRS and YFSETQ. The CDR3 consists of 16 residues. CDR3 loop: CASSLGSVLNQETQYF. The DNA of the CDR3 is TGCGCCAGCAGCTTGGGTAGCGTACTAAACCAAGAGACCCAGTACTTC.

This clonotype was seen a handful of times. The limits of the CDR3 on the DNA are not certain, so only TCRdb's listed CDR3 is given. The J gene is TRBJ1-3, the V gene TRBV20-1; TRBD1 is the table's D call and was not checked against the DNA. The CDR3 sequence runs 13 residues, both termini included. Germline CDR1 is DFQATT and CDR2 is SNEGSKA (reference sequence). The CDR3 region is CSASFGAGNTIYF.

V is TRBV6-1 and J is TRBJ1-6, with D unresolved. CDR1 MNHNS and CDR2 SASEGT come from the germline V gene. The CDR3 has 13 amino acids. Trimming removed 6 bases from V and 7 bases from J, with 10 bases in between. The CDR3 region is CASSQLQNSPLHF. The DNA of the CDR3 is TGTGCCAGCAGCCAATTACAGAATTCACCCCTCCACTTT.

The CDR3 here is CASSMLAGQETQYF. The CDR3, as DNA: TGTGCCAGCAGCATGCTAGCGGGGCAAGAGACCCAGTACTTC. This chain connects TRBV6-2 or TRBV6-3 to TRBJ2-5; 9 nucleotides match TRBD2. Germline V gene data show CDR1 as MNHEY and CDR2 as SVGEGT. The CDR3 sequence is 14 residues long. V lost 6 bases to trimming and J lost 2 bases; unmatched junction nucleotides: 4.

The chain couples TRBV11-3 to TRBJ2-1, with D perhaps matching TRBD1 (7 bases). The V and J ends lost 8 bases and 0 bases respectively, with 14 bases between them. CDR1 SGHNT and CDR2 YENEEA come from the germline V gene. This CDR3 region has 15 residues. CDR3 in amino acids: CASAPGGGSYNEQFF. CDR3 DNA: TGTGCCAGCGCCCCAGGGGGAGGCTCCTACAATGAGCAGTTCTTC.

This clonotype was counted a few times. The gene calls are TRBV20-1 and TRBJ1-2, with D possibly TRBD1 on 5 matching bases. The germline V gene has CDR1 DFQATT and CDR2 SNEGSKA (reference sequence). Trimming pared 5 bases from V and 5 bases from J, leaving 21 bases between. The CDR3 runs 15 residues. CDR3 sequence reads: CSADQSRERGYGYTF. For the CDR3, the DNA is TGCAGTGCTGACCAGAGCAGGGAAAGGGGTTATGGCTACACCTTC.

The chain couples TRBV20-1 to TRBJ1-6; D gene ambiguous. CDR1 is DFQATT, CDR2 SNEGSKA, per germline (reference sequence). CDR3 length: 15 residues. V shed 1 base and J shed 1 base, with 8 bases lying between them. The DNA for the CDR3 is TGCAGTGCTAGAGTCTCGGGTTCCTATAATTCACCCCTCCACTTT. Translated, it gives CSARVSGSYNSPLHF.

This clonotype has just one count. The chain joins TRBV20-1 to TRBJ2-3; TRBD2 agrees at 8 bases. The CDR3 contains 14 residues. Germline values: CDR1 DFQATT, CDR2 SNEGSKA (reference sequence). The trim removed 3 bases at V and 4 bases at J, leaving 6 bases unmatched. The CDR3, as DNA: TGCAGTGCTAGTCAGGCAGCGGGGGCAGATACGCAGTATTTT. It translates to CSASQAAGADTQYF.

The CDR3 DNA reads as TGTGCCAGCCGGTGGGGAGGGGATGAAAAACTGTTTTTT. This encodes CASRWGGDEKLFF. The chain couples TRBV27 to TRBJ1-4, with D perhaps TRBD1 (5 bases). The CDR3 consists of 13 residues. The germline CDR1 and CDR2 sequences are MNHEY and SMNVEV (reference sequence). V was cut by 8 bases and J by 6 bases, with 13 bases left in between.

This chain joins TRBV7-3 and TRBJ2-1, with D perhaps being TRBD1 or TRBD2 (6 bases each). The length of the CDR3 is 14 residues. The germline CDR1 and CDR2 sequences are SGHTA and FQGTGA. V gave up 4 bases and J gave up 8 bases, with 15 bases separating them. The CDR3 protein is CASSYSGGYDEQFF. The CDR3 DNA reads as TGTGCCAGCAGCTATTCCGGGGGCTATGATGAGCAGTTCTTC.